This T cell receptor beta chain was documented in a study of blood T cell repertoires in COVID-19. On the study more broadly: Samples taken during acute and convalescent COVID-19 were collected in the United States, Italy and Spain. The cDNA or gDNA used as material had been derived from T cells, B-cell-depleted T cells, or PBMCs.

The V and J ends lost 4 bases and 1 base, in that order; junction bases with no gene match: 5. Germline assignment: CDR1 SGHNT and CDR2 YYREEE (reference sequence). CDR3 size: 15 residues. Per the original methods: Reference gene primer amplification gave estimated nucleated cell counts. The data were produced by immunoSEQ multiplex PCR, yet TCRdb's version contains in-frame clones alone and is incomplete. V and J calls and clone size are copied from that table; D and trimming were computed from the DNA. The table has some 49,000 clones, about nine tenths seen once. The rearrangement joins TRBV5-4 to TRBJ2-3; the match to TRBD2 covers 8 bases. This TCR derives from a man between 65 and 80 years old with active COVID-19. Material: peripheral blood. DNA for the CDR3: TGTGCCAGCAGCCACGGACTAGCCGGCACAGATACGCAGTATTTT. As protein: CASSHGLAGTDTQYF.